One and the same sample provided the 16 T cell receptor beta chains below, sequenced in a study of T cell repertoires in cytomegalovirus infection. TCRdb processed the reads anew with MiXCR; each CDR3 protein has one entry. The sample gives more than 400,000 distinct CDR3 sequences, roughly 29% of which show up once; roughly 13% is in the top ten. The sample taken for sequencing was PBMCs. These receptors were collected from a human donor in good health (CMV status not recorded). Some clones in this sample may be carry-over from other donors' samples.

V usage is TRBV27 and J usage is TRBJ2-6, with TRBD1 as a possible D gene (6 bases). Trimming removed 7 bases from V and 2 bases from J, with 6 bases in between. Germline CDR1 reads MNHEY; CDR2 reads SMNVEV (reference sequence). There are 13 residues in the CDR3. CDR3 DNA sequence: TGTGCCAGCAACAGGGCTGGGGCCAACGTCCTGACTTTC. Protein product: CASNRAGANVLTF.

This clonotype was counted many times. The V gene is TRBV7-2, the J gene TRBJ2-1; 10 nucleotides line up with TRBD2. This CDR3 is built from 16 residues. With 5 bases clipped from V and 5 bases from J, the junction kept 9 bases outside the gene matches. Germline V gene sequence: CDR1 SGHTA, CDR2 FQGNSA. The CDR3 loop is CASSRRTSGYNNEQFF. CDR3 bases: TGTGCCAGCAGCCGGCGGACTAGCGGCTACAACAATGAGCAGTTCTTC.

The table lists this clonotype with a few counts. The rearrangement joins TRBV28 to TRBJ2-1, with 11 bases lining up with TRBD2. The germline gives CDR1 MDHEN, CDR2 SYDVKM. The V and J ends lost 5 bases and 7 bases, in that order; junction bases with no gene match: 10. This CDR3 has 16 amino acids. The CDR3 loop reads CASSPWGLAENNEQFF. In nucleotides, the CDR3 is TGTGCCAGCAGTCCCTGGGGACTAGCGGAAAATAATGAGCAGTTCTTC.

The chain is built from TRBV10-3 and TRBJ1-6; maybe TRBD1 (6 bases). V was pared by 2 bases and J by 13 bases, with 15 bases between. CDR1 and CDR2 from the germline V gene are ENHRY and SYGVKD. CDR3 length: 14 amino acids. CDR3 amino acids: CAISERTAMRPLHF. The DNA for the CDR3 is TGTGCCATCAGTGAGAGGACAGCTATGCGGCCCCTCCACTTT.

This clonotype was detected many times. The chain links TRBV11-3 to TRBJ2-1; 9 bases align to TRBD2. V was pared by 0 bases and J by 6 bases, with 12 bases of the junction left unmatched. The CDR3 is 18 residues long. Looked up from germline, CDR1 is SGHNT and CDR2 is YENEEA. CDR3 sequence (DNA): TGTGCCAGCAGCTTAGATGTCCTAGCGGGGAACGGGGGCAATGAGCAGTTCTTC. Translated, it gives CASSLDVLAGNGGNEQFF.

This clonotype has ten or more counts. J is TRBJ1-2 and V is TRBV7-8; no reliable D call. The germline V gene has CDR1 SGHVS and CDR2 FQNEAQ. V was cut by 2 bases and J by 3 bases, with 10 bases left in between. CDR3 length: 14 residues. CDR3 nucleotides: TGTGCCAGCAGCTTATTAGGAGGAGACTATGGCTACACCTTC. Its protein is CASSLLGGDYGYTF.

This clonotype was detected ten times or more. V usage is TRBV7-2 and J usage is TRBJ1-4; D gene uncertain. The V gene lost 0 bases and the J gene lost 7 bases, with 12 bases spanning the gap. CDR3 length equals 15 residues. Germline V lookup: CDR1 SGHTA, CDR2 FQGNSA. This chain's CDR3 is CASSLAVQRGEKLFF. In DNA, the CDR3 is TGTGCCAGCAGCTTAGCGGTACAGCGCGGTGAAAAACTGTTTTTT. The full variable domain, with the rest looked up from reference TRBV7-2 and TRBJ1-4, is GAGVSQSPSNKVTEKGKDVELRCDPISGHTALYWYRQSLGQGLEFLIYFQGNSAPDKSGLPSDRFSAERTGGSVSTLTIQRTQQEDSAVYLCASSLAVQRGEKLFFGSGTQLSVL.

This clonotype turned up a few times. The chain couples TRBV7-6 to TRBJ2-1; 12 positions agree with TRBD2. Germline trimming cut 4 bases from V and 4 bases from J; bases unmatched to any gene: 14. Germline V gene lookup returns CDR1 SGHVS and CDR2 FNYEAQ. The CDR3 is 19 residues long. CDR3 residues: CASSYAHRLAGVVYNEQFF. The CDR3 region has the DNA TGTGCCAGCAGCTACGCCCACCGACTAGCGGGAGTAGTTTACAATGAGCAGTTCTTC.

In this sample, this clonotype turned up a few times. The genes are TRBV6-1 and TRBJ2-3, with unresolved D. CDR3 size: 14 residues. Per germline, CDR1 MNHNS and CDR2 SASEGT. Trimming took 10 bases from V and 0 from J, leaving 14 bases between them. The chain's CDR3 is CATVGHRSTDTQYF. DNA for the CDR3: TGTGCCACCGTTGGTCACAGAAGCACAGATACGCAGTATTTT.

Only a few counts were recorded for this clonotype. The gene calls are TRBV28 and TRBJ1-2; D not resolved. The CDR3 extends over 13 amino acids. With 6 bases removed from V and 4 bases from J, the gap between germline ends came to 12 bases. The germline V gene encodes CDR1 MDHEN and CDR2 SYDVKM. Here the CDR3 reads CASSSRTLYGYTF. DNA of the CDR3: TGTGCCAGCAGCAGCAGGACCCTCTATGGCTACACCTTC.

Here the CDR3 reads CASSIGLDPGGDEQFF. Written as DNA, the CDR3 is TGTGCCAGTAGTATAGGCCTGGACCCAGGTGGCGATGAGCAGTTCTTC. The chain couples TRBV19 to TRBJ2-1; D not resolved. The CDR3 totals 16 residues. With 1 base removed from V and 8 bases from J, the gap between germline ends came to 18 bases. CDR1 and CDR2 from the germline V gene are LNHDA and SQIVND (reference sequence).

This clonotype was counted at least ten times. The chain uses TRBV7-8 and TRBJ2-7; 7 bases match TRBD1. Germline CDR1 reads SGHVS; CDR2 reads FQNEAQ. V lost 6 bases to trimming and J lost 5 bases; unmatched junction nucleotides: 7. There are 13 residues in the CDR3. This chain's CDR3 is CASSSQGYHEQYV. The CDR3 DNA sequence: TGTGCCAGCAGTTCACAGGGGTATCACGAGCAGTACGTC.

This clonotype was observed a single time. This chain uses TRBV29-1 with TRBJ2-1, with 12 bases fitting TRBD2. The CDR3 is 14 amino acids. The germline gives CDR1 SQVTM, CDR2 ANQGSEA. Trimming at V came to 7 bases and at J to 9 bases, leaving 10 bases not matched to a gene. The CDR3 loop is CSGRHRLAGAEQFF. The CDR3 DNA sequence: TGCAGCGGCAGACATCGACTAGCGGGAGCTGAGCAGTTCTTC.

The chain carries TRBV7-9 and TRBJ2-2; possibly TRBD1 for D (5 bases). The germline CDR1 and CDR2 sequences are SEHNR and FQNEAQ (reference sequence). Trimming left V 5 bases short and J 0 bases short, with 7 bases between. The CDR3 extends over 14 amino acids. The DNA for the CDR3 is TGTGCCAGCAGCGAGACAGCGAACACCGGGGAGCTGTTTTTT. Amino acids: CASSETANTGELFF. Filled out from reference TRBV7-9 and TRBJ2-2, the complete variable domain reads DTGVSQNPRHKITKRGQNVTFRCDPISEHNRLYWYRQTLGQGPEFLTYFQNEAQLEKSRLLSDRFSAERPKGSFSTLEIQRTEQGDSAMYLCASSETANTGELFFGEGSRLTVL.

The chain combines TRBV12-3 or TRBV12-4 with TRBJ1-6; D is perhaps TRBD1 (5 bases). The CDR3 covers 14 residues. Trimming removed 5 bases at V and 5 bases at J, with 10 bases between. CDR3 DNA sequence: TGTGCCAGCAGTCTGACAGCAGATAATTCACCCCTCCACTTT. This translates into CASSLTADNSPLHF.

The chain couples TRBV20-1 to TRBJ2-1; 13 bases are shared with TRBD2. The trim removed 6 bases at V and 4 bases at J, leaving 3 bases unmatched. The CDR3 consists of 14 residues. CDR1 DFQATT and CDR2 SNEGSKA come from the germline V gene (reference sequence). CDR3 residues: CSAEGLAGYNEQFF. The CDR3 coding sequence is TGCAGTGCCGAGGGACTAGCGGGGTACAATGAGCAGTTCTTC.